The following is a T cell receptor (beta chain) sequence with its context. Its matching antigen is unknown. These data come from a study of shared clonotypes between healthy human individuals. Study findings and constraints: Compared with memory subsets, naive subsets generally had larger estimated richness. A reduction in generation probabilities was seen for non-shared clonotypes relative to those shared by all four donors.

Assay: immunoSEQ multiplex PCR; the TCRdb copy retains only in-frame clones and omits some. The profile shows a few hundred thousand clones, less than 98% of them singletons. Trimming left V 0 bases short and J 4 bases short, with 12 bases between. The CDR3 is made up of 15 amino acids. Germline values: CDR1 SGDLS, CDR2 YYNGEE. The V and J genes are TRBV9 and TRBJ2-3; the D gene could be TRBD1 or TRBD2 (5 bases each). Sequencing input: naive CD4+ T cells sorted from blood. Noted subset: CD45RA+ positively selected. The sequence was obtained from a woman between 25 and 40 years old in good health. In DNA form, the CDR3 reads TGTGCCAGCAGCGTAGCGGGACCAAGAGCAGATACGCAGTATTTT. Amino acid sequence: CASSVAGPRADTQYF. Together with reference TRBV9 and TRBJ2-3, the CDR3 gives the full variable domain: DSGVTQTPKHLITATGQRVTLRCSPRSGDLSVYWYQQSLDQGLQFLIQYYNGEERAKGNILERFSAQQFPDLHSELNLSSLELGDSALYFCASSVAGPRADTQYFGPGTRLTVL.